This T cell receptor beta chain was identified during a study of cytomegalovirus exposure and HLA in healthy donors. Broader study findings: In an earlier analysis, productive rearrangement rates for most beta V segments clustered near 87% or 30%.

CDR1 SGHRS and CDR2 YFSETQ come from the germline V gene. The ends lost 0 bases at V and 3 bases at J; junction bases unmatched: 3. This CDR3 is built from 15 residues. The PCR was carried out with 60 Vbeta primers and 13 Jbeta primers. This table comes from immunoSEQ multiplex PCR, and its TCRdb copy is limited to in-frame clones, with some not included. The sample has approximately 140,000 clones; around three quarters are singletons. Of note for this clone: The antigen is not known.

Sequencing was performed on PBMCs. This chain links TRBV5-1 with TRBJ2-1; 7 nucleotides match TRBD2. This TCR was sampled from a woman aged 45 to 65 in good health and CMV-seronegative. The CDR3 coding sequence is TGCGCCAGCAGCTTGGTTGGCGGGAGCTACAATGAGCAGTTCTTC. Translated: CASSLVGGSYNEQFF.